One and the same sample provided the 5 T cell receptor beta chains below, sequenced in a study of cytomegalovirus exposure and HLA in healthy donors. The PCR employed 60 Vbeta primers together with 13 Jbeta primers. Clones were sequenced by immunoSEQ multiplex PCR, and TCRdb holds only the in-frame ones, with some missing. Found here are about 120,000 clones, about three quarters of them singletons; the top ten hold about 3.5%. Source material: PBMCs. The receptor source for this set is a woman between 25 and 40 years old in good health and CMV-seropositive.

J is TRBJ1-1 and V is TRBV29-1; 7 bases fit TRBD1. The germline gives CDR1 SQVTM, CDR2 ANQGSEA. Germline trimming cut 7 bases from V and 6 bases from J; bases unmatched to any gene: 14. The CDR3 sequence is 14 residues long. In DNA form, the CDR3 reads TGCAGCGGGGGGATGGAGTACAGGGGAGCTGAAGCTTTCTTT. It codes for CSGGMEYRGAEAFF. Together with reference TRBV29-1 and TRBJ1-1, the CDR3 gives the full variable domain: SAVISQKPSRDICQRGTSLTIQCQVDSQVTMMFWYRQQPGQSLTLIATANQGSEATYESGFVIDKFPISRPNLTFSTLTVSNMSPEDSSIYLCSGGMEYRGAEAFFGQGTRLTVV.

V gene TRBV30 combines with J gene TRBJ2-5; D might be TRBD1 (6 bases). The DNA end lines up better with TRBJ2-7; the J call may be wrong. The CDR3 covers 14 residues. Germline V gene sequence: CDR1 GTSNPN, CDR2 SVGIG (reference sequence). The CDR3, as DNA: TGTGCCTGGAGTGTGCCAGGGGAAACCTACGAGCAGTACTTC. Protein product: CAWSVPGETYEQYF.

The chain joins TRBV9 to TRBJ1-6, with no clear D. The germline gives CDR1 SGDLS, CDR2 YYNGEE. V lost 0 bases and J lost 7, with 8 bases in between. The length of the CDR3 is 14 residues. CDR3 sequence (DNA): TGTGCCAGCAGCGTAGACCCCCAGAATTCACCCCTCCACTTT. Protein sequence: CASSVDPQNSPLHF. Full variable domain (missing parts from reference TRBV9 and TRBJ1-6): DSGVTQTPKHLITATGQRVTLRCSPRSGDLSVYWYQQSLDQGLQFLIQYYNGEERAKGNILERFSAQQFPDLHSELNLSSLELGDSALYFCASSVDPQNSPLHFGNGTRLTVT.

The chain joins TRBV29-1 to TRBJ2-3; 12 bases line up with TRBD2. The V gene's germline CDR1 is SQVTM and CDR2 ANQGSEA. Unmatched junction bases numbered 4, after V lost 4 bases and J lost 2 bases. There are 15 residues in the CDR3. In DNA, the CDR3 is TGCAGCGTTGTTCTAGCGGGGGGGTTCACAGATACGCAGTATTTT. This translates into CSVVLAGGFTDTQYF.

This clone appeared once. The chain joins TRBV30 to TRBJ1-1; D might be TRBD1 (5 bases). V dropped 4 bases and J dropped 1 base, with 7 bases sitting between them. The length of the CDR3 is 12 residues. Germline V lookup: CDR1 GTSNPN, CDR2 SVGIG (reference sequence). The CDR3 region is CAWNRPNTEAFF. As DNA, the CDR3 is TGTGCCTGGAACAGGCCGAACACTGAAGCTTTCTTT.